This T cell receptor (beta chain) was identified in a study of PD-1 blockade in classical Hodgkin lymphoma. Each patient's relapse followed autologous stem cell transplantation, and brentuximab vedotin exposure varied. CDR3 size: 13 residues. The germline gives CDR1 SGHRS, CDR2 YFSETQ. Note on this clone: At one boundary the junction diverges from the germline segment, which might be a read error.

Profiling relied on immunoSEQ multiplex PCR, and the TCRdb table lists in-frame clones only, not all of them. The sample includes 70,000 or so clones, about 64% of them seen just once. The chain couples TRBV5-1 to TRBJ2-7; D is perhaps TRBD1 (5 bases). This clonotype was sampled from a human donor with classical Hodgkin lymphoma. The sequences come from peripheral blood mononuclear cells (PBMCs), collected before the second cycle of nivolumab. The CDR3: CASSLDLPTATTF. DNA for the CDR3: TGCGCCAGCAGCTTGGATCTTCCGACAGCCACTACTTTC. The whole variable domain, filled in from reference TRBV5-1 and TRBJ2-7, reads KAGVTQTPRYLIKTRGQQVTLSCSPISGHRSVSWYQQTPGQGLQFLFEYFSETQRNKGNFPGRFSGRQFSNSRSEMNVSTLELGDSALYLCASSLDLPTATTFGPGTRLTVT.